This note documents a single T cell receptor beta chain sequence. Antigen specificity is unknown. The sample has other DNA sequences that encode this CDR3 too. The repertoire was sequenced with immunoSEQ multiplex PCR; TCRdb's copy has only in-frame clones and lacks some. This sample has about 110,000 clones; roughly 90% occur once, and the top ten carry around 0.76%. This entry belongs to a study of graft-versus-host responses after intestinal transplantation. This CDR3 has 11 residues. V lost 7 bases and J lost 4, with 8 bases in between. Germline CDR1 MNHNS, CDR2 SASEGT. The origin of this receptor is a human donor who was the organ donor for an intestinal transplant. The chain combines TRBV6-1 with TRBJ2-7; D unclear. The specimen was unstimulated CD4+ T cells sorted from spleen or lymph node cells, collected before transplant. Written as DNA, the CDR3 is TGTGCCAGCACCCCTGGGTACGAGCAGTACTTC. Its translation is CASTPGYEQYF.